The present T cell receptor beta chain was sequenced within a study of blood T cell repertoires in COVID-19. Overall study: T cells, B-cell-depleted T cells, or PBMCs provided the cDNA or gDNA that served as material.

In the study's own analysis: The authors estimated nucleated cell counts from reference gene primer amplification. Produced via immunoSEQ multiplex PCR; TCRdb's table is partial and in-frame only. That table is the source of V, J and clone size, and D and trimming were worked out from the DNA. The sample has roughly 150,000 clones; about 82% are singletons. This clone was seen only once. One Seattle source followed patients from active infection through their disease course. The length of the CDR3 is 14 residues. The germline gives CDR1 SNHLY, CDR2 FYNNEI. The ends were cut back, 4 bases at V and 0 bases at J, with 7 bases in the middle.

The sequenced sample was peripheral blood. The chain uses TRBV2 and TRBJ1-3, with D tentatively TRBD1 (5 bases). This receptor was obtained from an elderly woman with COVID-19, enrolled during active disease. CDR3 coding DNA: TGTGCCAGCAGTGGGGGGGGCTCTGGAAACACCATATATTTT. It translates to CASSGGGSGNTIYF.